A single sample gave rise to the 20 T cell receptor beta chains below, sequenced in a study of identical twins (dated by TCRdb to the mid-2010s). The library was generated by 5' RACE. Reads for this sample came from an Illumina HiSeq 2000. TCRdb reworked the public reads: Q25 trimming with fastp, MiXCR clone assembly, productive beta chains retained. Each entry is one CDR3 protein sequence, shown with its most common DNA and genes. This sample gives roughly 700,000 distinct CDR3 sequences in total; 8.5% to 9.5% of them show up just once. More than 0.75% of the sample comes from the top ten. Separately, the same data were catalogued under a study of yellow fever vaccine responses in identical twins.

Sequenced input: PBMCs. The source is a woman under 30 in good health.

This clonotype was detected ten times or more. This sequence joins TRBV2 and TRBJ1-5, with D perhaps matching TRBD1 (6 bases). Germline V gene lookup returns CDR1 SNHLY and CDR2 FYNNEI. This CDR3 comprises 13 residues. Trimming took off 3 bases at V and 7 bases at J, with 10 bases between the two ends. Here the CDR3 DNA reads TGTGCCAGCAGTGACGAGGGGGAGCAGCCCCAGCATTTT. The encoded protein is CASSDEGEQPQHF. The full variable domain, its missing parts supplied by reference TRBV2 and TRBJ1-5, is EPEVTQTPSHQVTQMGQEVILRCVPISNHLYFYWYRQILGQKVEFLVSFYNNEISEKSEIFDDQFSVERPDGSNFTLKIRSTKLEDSAMYFCASSDEGEQPQHFGDGTRLSIL.

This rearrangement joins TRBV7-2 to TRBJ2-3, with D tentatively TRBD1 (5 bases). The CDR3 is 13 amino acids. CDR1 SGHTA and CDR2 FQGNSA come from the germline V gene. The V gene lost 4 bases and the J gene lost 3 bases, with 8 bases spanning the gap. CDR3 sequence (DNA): TGTGCCAGCAGCTCACAGGCGACAGATACGCAGTATTTT. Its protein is CASSSQATDTQYF.

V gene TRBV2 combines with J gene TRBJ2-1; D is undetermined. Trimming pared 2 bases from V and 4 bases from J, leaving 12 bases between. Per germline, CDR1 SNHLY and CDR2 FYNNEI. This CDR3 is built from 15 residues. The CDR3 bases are TGTGCCAGCAGTGAATCCGGTTTTGGATACAATGAGCAGTTCTTC. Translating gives CASSESGFGYNEQFF.

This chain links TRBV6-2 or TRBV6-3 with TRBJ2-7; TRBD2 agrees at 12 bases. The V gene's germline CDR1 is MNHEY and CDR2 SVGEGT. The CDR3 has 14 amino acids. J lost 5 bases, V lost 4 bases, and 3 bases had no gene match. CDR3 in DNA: TGTGCCAGCAGTTGGACTAGCGGGATCGACGAGCAGTACTTC. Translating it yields CASSWTSGIDEQYF.

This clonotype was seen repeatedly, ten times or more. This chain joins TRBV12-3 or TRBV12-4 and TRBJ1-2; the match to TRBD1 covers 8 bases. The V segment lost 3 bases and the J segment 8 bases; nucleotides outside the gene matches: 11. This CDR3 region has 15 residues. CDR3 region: CASSFGDRPYPGYTF. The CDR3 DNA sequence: TGTGCCAGCAGTTTTGGGGACAGGCCGTATCCGGGCTACACCTTC.

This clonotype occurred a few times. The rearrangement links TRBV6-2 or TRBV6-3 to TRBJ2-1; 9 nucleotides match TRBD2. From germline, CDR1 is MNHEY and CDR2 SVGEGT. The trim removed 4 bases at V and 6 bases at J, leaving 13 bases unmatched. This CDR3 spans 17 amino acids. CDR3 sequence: CASSSQRARTSVNEQFF. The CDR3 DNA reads TGTGCCAGCAGTTCTCAAAGAGCCCGGACTAGCGTCAATGAGCAGTTCTTC.

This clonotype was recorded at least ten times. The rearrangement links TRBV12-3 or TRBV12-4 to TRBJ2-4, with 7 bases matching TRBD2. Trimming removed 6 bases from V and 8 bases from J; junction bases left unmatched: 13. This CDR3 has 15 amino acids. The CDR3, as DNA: TGTGCCAGCAGCTCGACCCTAGCGGTTCTAGACATTCAGTACTTC. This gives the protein CASSSTLAVLDIQYF.

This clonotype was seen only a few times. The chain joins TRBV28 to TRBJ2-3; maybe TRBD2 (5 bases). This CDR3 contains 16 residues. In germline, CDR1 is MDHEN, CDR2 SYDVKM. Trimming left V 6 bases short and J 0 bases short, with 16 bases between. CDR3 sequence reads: CASRPPLAASTDTQYF. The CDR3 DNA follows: TGTGCCAGCAGACCCCCCCTAGCCGCGAGCACAGATACGCAGTATTTT.

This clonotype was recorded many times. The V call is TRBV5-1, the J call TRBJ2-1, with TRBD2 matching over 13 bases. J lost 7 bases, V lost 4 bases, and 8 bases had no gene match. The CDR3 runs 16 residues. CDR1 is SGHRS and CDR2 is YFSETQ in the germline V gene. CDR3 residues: CASSRPGLAGINEQFF. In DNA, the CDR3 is TGCGCCAGCAGCCGACCGGGACTAGCGGGAATAAATGAGCAGTTCTTC.

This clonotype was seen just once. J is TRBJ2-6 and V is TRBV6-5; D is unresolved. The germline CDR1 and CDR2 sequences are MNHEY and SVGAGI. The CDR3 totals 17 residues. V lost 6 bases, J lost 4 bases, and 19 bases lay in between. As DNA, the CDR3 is TGTGCCAGCAGCTACCTCATAGGATTTTCCGGGGCCAACGTCCTGACTTTC. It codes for CASSYLIGFSGANVLTF.

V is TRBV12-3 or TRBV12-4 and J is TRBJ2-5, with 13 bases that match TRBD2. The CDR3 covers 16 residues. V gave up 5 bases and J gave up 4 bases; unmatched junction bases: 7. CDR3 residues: CASSNGLAGAPETQYF. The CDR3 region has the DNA TGTGCCAGCAGTAACGGACTAGCGGGGGCCCCAGAGACCCAGTACTTC.

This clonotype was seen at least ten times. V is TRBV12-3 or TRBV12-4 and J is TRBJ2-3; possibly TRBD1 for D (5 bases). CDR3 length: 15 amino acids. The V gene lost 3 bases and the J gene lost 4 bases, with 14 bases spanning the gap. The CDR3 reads CASSLGYPGPDTQYF. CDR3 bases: TGTGCCAGCAGTTTGGGCTATCCAGGGCCAGATACGCAGTATTTT.

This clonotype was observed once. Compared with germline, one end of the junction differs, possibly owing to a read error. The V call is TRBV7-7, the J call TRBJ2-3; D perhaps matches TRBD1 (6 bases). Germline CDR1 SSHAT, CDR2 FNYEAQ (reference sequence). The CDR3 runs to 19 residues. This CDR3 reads CASSLYSRPRQEITDTQYF. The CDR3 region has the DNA TGTGCTAGCAGCTTATACAGCCGCCCGAGACAGGAAATCACAGATACGCAGTATTTT.

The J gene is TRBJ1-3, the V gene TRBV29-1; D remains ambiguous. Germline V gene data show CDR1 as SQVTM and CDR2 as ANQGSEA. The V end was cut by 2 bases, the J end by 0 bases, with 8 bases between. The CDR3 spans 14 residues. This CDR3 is CSVEWASSGNTIYF. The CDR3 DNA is TGCAGCGTTGAATGGGCCAGCTCTGGAAACACCATATATTTT.

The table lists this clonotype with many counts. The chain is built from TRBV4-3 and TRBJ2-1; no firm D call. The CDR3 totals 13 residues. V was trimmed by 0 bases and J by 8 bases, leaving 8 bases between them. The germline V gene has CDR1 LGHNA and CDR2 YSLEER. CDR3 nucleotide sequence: TGCGCCAGCAGCCAAGATGGTTGGCATGAGCAGTTCTTC. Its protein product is CASSQDGWHEQFF.

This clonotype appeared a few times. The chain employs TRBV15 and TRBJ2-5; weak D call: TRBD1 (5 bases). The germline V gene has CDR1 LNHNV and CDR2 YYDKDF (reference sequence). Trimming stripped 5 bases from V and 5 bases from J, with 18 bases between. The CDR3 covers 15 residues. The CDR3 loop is CATSSREPGWETQYF. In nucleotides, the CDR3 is TGTGCCACCAGCTCGAGAGAACCAGGGTGGGAGACCCAGTACTTC.

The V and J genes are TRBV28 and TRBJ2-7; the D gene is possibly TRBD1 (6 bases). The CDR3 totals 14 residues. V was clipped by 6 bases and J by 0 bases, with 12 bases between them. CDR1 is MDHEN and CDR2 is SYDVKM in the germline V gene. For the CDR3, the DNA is TGTGCCAGCAGGGACAGTTTGAGCTCCTACGAGCAGTACTTC. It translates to CASRDSLSSYEQYF.

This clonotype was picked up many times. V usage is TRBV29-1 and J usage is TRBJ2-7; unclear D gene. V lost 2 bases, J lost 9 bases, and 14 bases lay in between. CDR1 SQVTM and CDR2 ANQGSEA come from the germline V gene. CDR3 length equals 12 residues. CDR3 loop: CSVERPTGVQYF. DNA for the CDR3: TGCAGCGTTGAACGACCGACCGGCGTGCAGTACTTC.

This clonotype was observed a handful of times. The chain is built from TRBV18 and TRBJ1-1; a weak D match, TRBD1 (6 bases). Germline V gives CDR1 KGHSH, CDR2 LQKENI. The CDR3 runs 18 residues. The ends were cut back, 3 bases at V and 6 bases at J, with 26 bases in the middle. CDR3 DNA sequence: TGTGCCAGCTCACCGAGTGTAAAGGGGGGGACTGGTTGGGCTGAAGCTTTCTTT. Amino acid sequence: CASSPSVKGGTGWAEAFF.

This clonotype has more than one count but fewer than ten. CDR3 protein: CSVGTSGRPQETQYF. The CDR3 DNA reads as TGCAGCGTAGGGACTAGCGGGCGCCCTCAAGAGACCCAGTACTTC. The chain couples TRBV29-1 to TRBJ2-5; TRBD2 agrees at 12 bases. CDR3 length: 15 residues. Trimming took 6 bases from V and 2 from J; bases not matched to a gene: 7. Germline V gene sequence: CDR1 SQVTM, CDR2 ANQGSEA.